A single TCR beta chain is shown here with its context. TCRdb's copy holds only in-frame clones and misses some; the assay was immunoSEQ multiplex PCR. This table has around 1.5 million clones, 95% to 99% appearing once. The data were obtained in a study of shared clonotypes between healthy human individuals. Trimming cost V 7 bases and J 4 bases, with 11 bases left between them. Germline V gene data show CDR1 as SNHLY and CDR2 as FYNNEI. This CDR3 comprises 13 residues. The sequenced sample was naive CD4+ T cells sorted from blood. Regarding subset: CD45RA+ positively selected. This sequence joins TRBV2 and TRBJ1-5; D remains unclear. The TCR sequence derives from a young man in good health. CDR3 coding DNA: TGTGCCAGCATCGGAGAAGGGAATCAGCCCCAGCATTTT. Translation: CASIGEGNQPQHF.